Shown below are 5 T cell receptor beta chains from a single sample sequenced in a study of T-cell reconstitution after alpha-beta-depleted transplantation in children. TCRbeta library construction was performed incorporating unique molecular identifiers. Each CDR3 protein gets one entry after TCRdb re-called the PCR reads with MiXCR. The sample includes hundreds of thousands of distinct CDR3 sequences, around a tenth of them seen just once. Sequences were derived from peripheral blood, sampled 180 days after TCRalphabeta/CD19-depleted stem cell transplant. These receptors originate from a male patient between 2 and 10 years old who had a stem cell transplant for chronic granulomatous disease, so the T cells may come from the graft donor.

This clonotype was observed many times. V usage is TRBV28 and J usage is TRBJ2-5, with TRBD2 as a possible D gene (6 bases). The CDR3 is 13 amino acids. Germline V gene lookup returns CDR1 MDHEN and CDR2 SYDVKM. DNA for the CDR3: TGTGCTCCGTGGGGAGGCACACAAGAGACCCAGTACTTC. This translates into CAPWGGTQETQYF.

For this clonotype: A much larger clone differs from this one at a single base, so this may be a read error. The V call is TRBV27, the J call TRBJ2-7; the match to TRBD1 covers 8 bases. There are 14 residues in the CDR3. Germline values: CDR1 MNHEY, CDR2 SMNVEV (reference sequence). The CDR3 nucleotides read TGTGCCAGCAGTAAGAGGACAGGGCGGGACGATCAGTACTTC. Translation: CASSKRTGRDDQYF.

This clonotype appeared many times. The chain couples TRBV5-1 to TRBJ1-1, with D possibly being TRBD1 (5 bases). CDR3 length equals 15 residues. Germline V CDR1 and CDR2: SGHRS, YFSETQ. Trimming took 0 bases from V and 0 from J, leaving 9 bases between them. CDR3 amino acids: CASSLGDSMNTEAFF. The CDR3 bases are TGCGCCAGCAGCTTGGGCGACAGCATGAACACTGAAGCTTTCTTT.

This clonotype was detected many times. This rearrangement joins TRBV15 to TRBJ2-5; tentative D call: TRBD1 (6 bases). Germline loops: CDR1 LNHNV, CDR2 YYDKDF (reference sequence). Trimming took 3 bases from V and 5 from J, leaving 13 bases between them. The CDR3 consists of 14 residues. CDR3 in DNA: TGTGCCACCAGCAGGGTTGGACAGAGGGAGACCCAGTACTTC. Its protein product is CATSRVGQRETQYF.

As for this clonotype: A much larger clonotype is one base distant, so this may be a read error. This sequence joins TRBV5-1 and TRBJ2-1; D is unclear. The CDR3 is made up of 11 amino acids. Between the trimmed V and J ends, which lost 4 bases and 9 bases, there was a span of 8 bases. CDR1 and CDR2 (germline): SGHRS, YFSETQ. The CDR3 protein is CASSMAVEQFF. CDR3 in DNA: TGCGCCAGCAGCATGGCCGTTGAGCAGTTCTTC.